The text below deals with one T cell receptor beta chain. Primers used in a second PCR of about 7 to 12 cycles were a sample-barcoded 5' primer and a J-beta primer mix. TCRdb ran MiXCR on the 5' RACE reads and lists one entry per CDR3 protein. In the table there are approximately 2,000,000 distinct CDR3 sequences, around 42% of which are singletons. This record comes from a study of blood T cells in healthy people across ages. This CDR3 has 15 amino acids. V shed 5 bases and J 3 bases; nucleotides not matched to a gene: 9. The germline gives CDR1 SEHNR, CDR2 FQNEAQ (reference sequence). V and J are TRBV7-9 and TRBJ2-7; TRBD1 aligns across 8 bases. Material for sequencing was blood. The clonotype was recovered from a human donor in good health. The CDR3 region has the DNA TGTGCCAGCAGCCCTTACTGGACAGGGAACTACGAGCAGTACTTC. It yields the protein CASSPYWTGNYEQYF.